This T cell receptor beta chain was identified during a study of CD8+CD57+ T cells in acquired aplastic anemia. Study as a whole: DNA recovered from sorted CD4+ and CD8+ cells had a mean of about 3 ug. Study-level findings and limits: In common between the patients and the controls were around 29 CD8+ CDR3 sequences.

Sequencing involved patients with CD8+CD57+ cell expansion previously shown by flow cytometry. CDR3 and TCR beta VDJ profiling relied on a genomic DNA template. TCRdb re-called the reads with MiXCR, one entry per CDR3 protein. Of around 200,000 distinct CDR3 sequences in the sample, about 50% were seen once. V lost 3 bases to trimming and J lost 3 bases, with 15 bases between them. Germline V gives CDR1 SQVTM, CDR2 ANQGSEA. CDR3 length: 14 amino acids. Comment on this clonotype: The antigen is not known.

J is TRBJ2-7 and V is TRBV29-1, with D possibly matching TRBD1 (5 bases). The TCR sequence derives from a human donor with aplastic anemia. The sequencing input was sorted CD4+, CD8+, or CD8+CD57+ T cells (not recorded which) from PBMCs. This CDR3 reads CSVEAAGQNYEQYF. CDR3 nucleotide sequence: TGCAGCGTTGAGGCGGCAGGGCAGAACTACGAGCAGTACTTC.